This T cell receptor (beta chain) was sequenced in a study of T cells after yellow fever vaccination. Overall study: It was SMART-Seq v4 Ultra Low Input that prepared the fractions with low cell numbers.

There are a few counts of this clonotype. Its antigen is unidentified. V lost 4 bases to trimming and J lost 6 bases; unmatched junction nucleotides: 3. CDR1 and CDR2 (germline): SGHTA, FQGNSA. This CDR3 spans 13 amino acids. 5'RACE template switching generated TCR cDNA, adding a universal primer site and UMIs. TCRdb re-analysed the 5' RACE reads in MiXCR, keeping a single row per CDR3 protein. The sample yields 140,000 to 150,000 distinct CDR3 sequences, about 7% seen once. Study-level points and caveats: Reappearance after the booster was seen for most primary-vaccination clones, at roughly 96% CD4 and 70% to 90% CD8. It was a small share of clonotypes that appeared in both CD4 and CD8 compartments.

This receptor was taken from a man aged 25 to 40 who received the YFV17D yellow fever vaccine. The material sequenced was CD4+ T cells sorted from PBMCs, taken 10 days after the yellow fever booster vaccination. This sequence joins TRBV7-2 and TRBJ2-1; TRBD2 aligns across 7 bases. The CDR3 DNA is TGTGCCAGCAGCTCACTAGCGATCAATGAGCAGTTCTTC. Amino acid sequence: CASSSLAINEQFF.